This passage covers 16 T cell receptor beta chains from one sample sequenced in a study of cytomegalovirus exposure and HLA in healthy donors. Amplification used 60 Vbeta primers and 13 Jbeta primers. TCRdb keeps only in-frame clones here, not all; method: immunoSEQ multiplex PCR. The sample gives over 120,000 clones, 65% to 85% of which show up once; approximately 6.8% is in the top ten. The source material was PBMCs. Receptor source: a man under 40 in good health and CMV-seronegative.

The V call is TRBV9, the J call TRBJ1-1; TRBD1 aligns across 7 bases. Losses at the gene ends were 5 bases for V and 1 base for J; bases not matched to a gene: 5. The germline CDR1 and CDR2 sequences are SGDLS and YYNGEE. The CDR3 is made up of 14 amino acids. CDR3 DNA: TGTGCCAGCAGTGCCGGGACAGCGAACACTGAAGCTTTCTTT. Its protein is CASSAGTANTEAFF.

The genes are TRBV18 and TRBJ1-4; TRBD1 agrees at 7 bases. V gave up 1 base and J gave up 4 bases; unmatched junction bases: 3. This CDR3 is built from 15 residues. Germline CDR1 and CDR2: KGHSH and LQKENI. CDR3 region: CASSPRGGRNEKLFF. CDR3 DNA sequence: TGTGCCAGCTCACCACGAGGGGGCCGTAATGAAAAACTGTTTTTT.

The CDR3 sequence is CASSPSGTLDTQYF. The DNA for the CDR3 is TGTGCCAGCAGTCCCTCGGGAACCCTGGATACGCAGTATTTT. This chain joins TRBV28 and TRBJ2-3; weak D call: TRBD2 (5 bases). This CDR3 region has 14 residues. V was clipped by 5 bases and J by 6 bases, with 15 bases between them. Germline CDR1 reads MDHEN; CDR2 reads SYDVKM.

The chain employs TRBV7-2 and TRBJ2-1; 8 bases fit TRBD1. Per the germline V gene, CDR1 is SGHTA and CDR2 is FQGNSA. This CDR3 is 15 amino acids long. With V trimmed by 5 bases and J by 1 base, 4 bases remained unmatched. CDR3 residues: CASSPRTGSYNEQFF. In DNA, the CDR3 is TGTGCCAGCAGCCCCAGGACAGGGTCCTACAATGAGCAGTTCTTC.

This chain links TRBV6-5 with TRBJ2-3; 11 bases fit TRBD2. The V gene end was trimmed by 4 bases and the J gene end by 5 bases; junction bases not matched to a gene: 8. CDR3 length: 16 residues. Germline CDR1 MNHEY, CDR2 SVGAGI. In DNA form, the CDR3 reads TGTGCCAGCAGTTTCGACAGGGGACTAGCGGTAGATACGCAGTATTTT. Translating gives CASSFDRGLAVDTQYF.

This chain joins TRBV28 and TRBJ2-5; TRBD2 matches 8 bases. The germline V gene encodes CDR1 MDHEN and CDR2 SYDVKM. The trim removed 3 bases at V and 2 bases at J, leaving 5 bases unmatched. The CDR3 is made up of 15 amino acids. The CDR3: CASSFGSSGQETQYF. In DNA, the CDR3 is TGTGCCAGCAGTTTTGGTTCTAGCGGGCAAGAGACCCAGTACTTC.

This chain uses TRBV7-2 with TRBJ1-2; 8 nucleotides line up with TRBD1. V dropped 2 bases and J dropped 3; count of bases not matched to a gene: 8. CDR3 length equals 16 residues. Per germline, CDR1 SGHTA and CDR2 FQGNSA. CDR3 amino acids: CASSLKPGGGDYGYTF. The CDR3 bases are TGTGCCAGCAGCTTAAAACCAGGGGGCGGAGACTATGGCTACACCTTC.

There are a few counts of this clone. The V and J genes are TRBV6-6 and TRBJ2-1, with a weak D call TRBD2 (6 bases). The V gene lost 6 bases and the J gene lost 0 bases, with 12 bases spanning the gap. CDR3 length: 15 amino acids. Germline values: CDR1 MNHNY, CDR2 SVGAGI (reference sequence). CDR3 protein: CASSFTGSSYNEQFF. CDR3 coding DNA: TGTGCCAGCAGCTTCACCGGGAGCTCCTACAATGAGCAGTTCTTC.

This clone has a handful of counts. The genes are TRBV19 and TRBJ1-1; D uncertain. V was trimmed by 3 bases and J by 12 bases, leaving 11 bases between them. The CDR3 is 11 residues long. Looked up from germline, CDR1 is LNHDA and CDR2 is SQIVND (reference sequence). The CDR3 nucleotides read TGTGCCAGTAGTATGGCCCGGGAAACTTTCTTT. It encodes CASSMARETFF.

This chain connects TRBV27 to TRBJ2-1, with 16 bases lining up with TRBD2. The V and J ends lost 6 bases and 8 bases, in that order; junction bases with no gene match: 13. The CDR3 extends over 18 amino acids. Germline V gene sequence: CDR1 MNHEY, CDR2 SMNVEV (reference sequence). The CDR3 is CASRRGTSGGAGLDEQFF. In DNA, the CDR3 is TGTGCCAGCAGGAGAGGGACTAGCGGGGGGGCGGGTCTGGATGAGCAGTTCTTC.

A remark on this clone: A junction boundary mismatches the germline segment, possibly from a read error. This rearrangement joins TRBV5-1 to TRBJ2-6; 7 nucleotides agree with TRBD1. The CDR3 length is 18 residues. The germline gives CDR1 SGHRS, CDR2 YFSETQ. The CDR3 bases are TGCGCCAGCAGCTTACGGACAGGAGAGGGATCTGGGGCCAACGGCCTGACTTTC. Translated: CASSLRTGEGSGANGLTF.

The gene calls are TRBV6-1 and TRBJ2-2; 8 bases match TRBD2. Trimming took 7 bases from V and 10 from J; bases not matched to a gene: 11. The CDR3 is made up of 14 amino acids. Per the germline V gene, CDR1 is MNHNS and CDR2 is SASEGT. The CDR3 sequence is CASNSAGGPEELFF. The CDR3 DNA is TGTGCCAGCAATTCGGCGGGAGGACCCGAGGAGCTGTTTTTT.

The rearrangement uses TRBV28 and TRBJ2-2, with a possible D match to TRBD1 (6 bases). V was shortened by 8 bases and J by 7 bases, with 17 bases between the two germline ends. Germline lookup yields CDR1 MDHEN and CDR2 SYDVKM. The CDR3 covers 14 residues. The CDR3 loop reads CASGVQGRSGELFF. CDR3 DNA sequence: TGTGCCAGCGGGGTGCAGGGGAGAAGCGGGGAGCTGTTTTTT.

The chain employs TRBV28 and TRBJ2-2; D may be TRBD2 (7 bases). The CDR3 runs to 14 residues. V dropped 6 bases and J dropped 5 bases, with 13 bases sitting between them. Germline CDR1 and CDR2: MDHEN and SYDVKM. As DNA, the CDR3 is TGTGCCAGCAGAATAGGGGGGGCTACCGGGGAGCTGTTTTTT. The encoded protein is CASRIGGATGELFF.

V and J are TRBV7-8 and TRBJ2-7; TRBD1 matches 10 bases. CDR3 length: 14 residues. J lost 6 bases, V lost 3 bases, and 5 bases had no gene match. CDR1 SGHVS and CDR2 FQNEAQ come from the germline V gene. The CDR3 sequence: CASSFGTGAAEQYF. The DNA for the CDR3 is TGTGCCAGCAGCTTCGGGACAGGGGCTGCCGAGCAGTACTTC.

V is TRBV19 and J is TRBJ2-5, with D possibly TRBD2 on 6 matching bases. The CDR3 has 13 amino acids. Germline V CDR1 and CDR2: LNHDA, SQIVND (reference sequence). Trimming pared 7 bases from V and 0 bases from J, leaving 9 bases between. CDR3 sequence: CASMEGNQETQYF. The CDR3 region has the DNA TGTGCCAGTATGGAGGGCAACCAAGAGACCCAGTACTTC.